This TCR beta chain was observed in a study of CD8 T cells in ankylosing spondylitis. Whole-study findings and limits: According to the report, clones linked to the disease were significantly enriched in matched synovial fluid samples taken from ankylosing spondylitis patients. Within ankylosing spondylitis blood, a TCR beta motif made up of seven to nine highly homologous variants appeared to be characteristic. A subset of motif variants has previously been described in the synovial fluid and blood of reactive arthritis.

The CDR3 loop spans 16 amino acids. J lost 6 bases, V lost 0 bases, and 7 bases had no gene match. Germline V gene lookup returns CDR1 SGHRS and CDR2 YFSETQ. Generation of TCR beta libraries employed quantitative 5'-RACE incorporating molecular barcodes. TCRdb fed the 5' RACE reads into MiXCR, producing one record per CDR3 protein. The sample has some 120,000 distinct CDR3 sequences; around 7% are singletons. This clonotype was picked up many times. Its cognate antigen is unknown. The chain is built from TRBV5-1 and TRBJ2-1; 9 nucleotides match TRBD2. Sequenced input: blood, either unsorted or a sorted T cell fraction (not recorded which). This receptor was taken from a male donor with ankylosing spondylitis or in good health (not recorded which). This CDR3 reads CASSLDTGLAFNEQFF. In DNA form, the CDR3 reads TGCGCCAGCAGCTTGGATACGGGACTAGCATTCAATGAGCAGTTCTTC.